A single sample is the source of the 14 T cell receptor beta chains below, sequenced in a study of T cells in Graves' hyperthyroidism and ophthalmopathy. Amplification targeted TCR beta CDR3 regions from RNA transcripts. Researchers ran a first-round RT-PCR on the TCR CDR3 using the HTBI primer set. TCRdb re-analysed the multiplex PCR reads in MiXCR, keeping a single row per CDR3 protein. This sample has about 580,000 distinct CDR3 sequences, with under 60% found just once. Input material: peripheral blood or thyroid tissue (not recorded which). These receptors originate from a woman in her late teens or twenties with Graves' hyperthyroidism.

The chain is built from TRBV20-1 and TRBJ2-7; no firm D call. TRBJ2-5 explains the end of the DNA better; the J call may be wrong. Germline CDR1 DFQATT, CDR2 SNEGSKA (reference sequence). The CDR3 has 14 amino acids. The CDR3: CSARIVGSQETQYF. As DNA, the CDR3 is TGCAGTGCTAGAATTGTTGGTAGTCAAGAGACCCAGTACTTC.

In this sample, this clonotype turned up many times. The chain recombines TRBV7-2 with TRBJ2-7; TRBD2 might be the D (7 bases). The germline V gene encodes CDR1 SGHTA and CDR2 FQGNSA. Trimming shortened V by 5 bases and J by 7 bases, and 18 bases separated the two germline ends. The CDR3 is 14 residues long. CDR3 DNA: TGTGCCAGCAGCCTCCGTCGGGGGGCGCGGGAGCAGTACTTC. Its translation is CASSLRRGAREQYF.

The chain recombines TRBV6-5 with TRBJ2-2; D is possibly TRBD1 (6 bases). Trimming removed 5 bases from V and 3 bases from J, with 16 bases in between. In germline, CDR1 is MNHEY, CDR2 SVGAGI. The CDR3 spans 16 residues. CDR3 loop: CASSRPRDKYTGELFF. In DNA, the CDR3 is TGTGCCAGCAGTCGACCCCGGGACAAATACACCGGGGAGCTGTTTTTT.

This chain links TRBV29-1 with TRBJ2-3; D is unclear. The CDR3 loop spans 14 amino acids. The V gene's germline CDR1 is SQVTM and CDR2 ANQGSEA. The V end lost 7 bases, the J end lost 7 bases, and 21 bases lay between the germline ends. DNA of the CDR3: TGCAGCGATAGGCCCCAGGCATATGCAAATACGCAGTATTTT. Its protein is CSDRPQAYANTQYF.

The chain couples TRBV5-5 to TRBJ1-6; the D gene is possibly TRBD1 (5 bases). Germline V gene data show CDR1 as SGHKS and CDR2 as YYEKEE (reference sequence). V was clipped by 0 bases and J by 5 bases, with 9 bases between them. The CDR3 spans 15 residues. In nucleotides, the CDR3 is TGTGCCAGCAGCTTGGAGGGACGGGATAATTCACCCCTCCACTTT. This sequence encodes CASSLEGRDNSPLHF.

In its sample, this clonotype was seen many times. This clone may be a read error of a much larger clone one base away. The CDR3 DNA reads TGTGCCAGCAGCCGTACAGGGGTAACTGAAACTTTCTTT. As protein: CASSRTGVTETFF. J is TRBJ1-1 and V is TRBV7-3; 7 bases are shared with TRBD1. The CDR3 consists of 13 residues. CDR1 and CDR2 from the germline V gene are SGHTA and FQGTGA.

In its sample, this clonotype was seen a few times. This chain joins TRBV24-1 and TRBJ2-1; D is possibly TRBD2 (6 bases). In germline, CDR1 is KGHDR, CDR2 SFDVKD. V was shortened by 10 bases and J by 8 bases, with 17 bases between the two germline ends. The CDR3 totals 13 residues. The CDR3, as DNA: TGTGCCACGCAAAATTCGGGGGAATATGAGCAGTTCTTC. This encodes CATQNSGEYEQFF.

The chain couples TRBV10-3 to TRBJ2-5, with 9 bases matching TRBD1. V trimming: 6 bases; J trimming: 5 bases; junction bases outside the gene matches: 13. Germline V lookup: CDR1 ENHRY, CDR2 SYGVKD. The CDR3 has 16 residues. The CDR3 DNA reads TGTGCCATCAGCCCAGCGGGACAGGGTGGGAAGGAGACCCAGTACTTC. It encodes CAISPAGQGGKETQYF.

This clonotype was found a few times. This sequence joins TRBV5-1 and TRBJ2-1, with TRBD2 identical over 11 bases. Germline CDR1 is SGHRS and CDR2 is YFSETQ. V shed 6 bases and J 5 bases; nucleotides not matched to a gene: 7. CDR3 length equals 15 residues. CDR3 amino acids: CASTYLAGGHNEQFF. CDR3 coding DNA: TGCGCCAGCACTTATCTAGCGGGAGGTCACAATGAGCAGTTCTTC.

The chain has TRBV20-1 and TRBJ2-1, with 13 positions matching TRBD2. Germline CDR1 DFQATT, CDR2 SNEGSKA (reference sequence). Germline trimming cut 3 bases from V and 5 bases from J; bases unmatched to any gene: 7. The CDR3 is 16 residues long. In DNA, the CDR3 is TGCAGTGCTAGGGGGACTAGCGGGGCCCATAACAATGAGCAGTTCTTC. It codes for CSARGTSGAHNNEQFF.

This clonotype was recorded many times. V is TRBV5-1 and J is TRBJ2-2; D possibly corresponds to TRBD1 (5 bases). Germline loops: CDR1 SGHRS, CDR2 YFSETQ. The V and J ends lost 4 bases and 7 bases respectively, with 14 bases between them. The CDR3 totals 14 residues. CDR3 region: CASSESWGDGELFF. CDR3 bases: TGCGCCAGCAGCGAGAGCTGGGGCGACGGGGAGCTGTTTTTT.

This chain links TRBV7-9 with TRBJ1-2; TRBD1 aligns across 8 bases. Trimming removed 5 bases from V and 4 bases from J; junction bases left unmatched: 9. This CDR3 has 15 residues. CDR1 is SEHNR, CDR2 FQNEAQ, per germline (reference sequence). This CDR3 is CASSDTGQEIYGYTF. The CDR3, as DNA: TGTGCCAGCAGCGATACGGGACAGGAGATCTATGGCTACACCTTC.

At least ten counts were recorded for this clonotype. This sequence joins TRBV5-1 and TRBJ2-7, with unresolved D. The CDR3 is 12 residues long. V lost 4 bases to trimming and J lost 5 bases, with 10 bases between them. Germline V gene lookup returns CDR1 SGHRS and CDR2 YFSETQ. The CDR3 DNA is TGCGCCAGCAGCCCGGACCTCGACGAGCAGTACTTC. This sequence encodes CASSPDLDEQYF.

There are many counts of this clonotype. The gene calls are TRBV11-3 and TRBJ1-6, with D possibly TRBD1 on 6 matching bases. In germline, CDR1 is SGHNT, CDR2 YENEEA. Trimming pared 6 bases from V and 7 bases from J, leaving 13 bases between. CDR3 size: 14 residues. CDR3 sequence (DNA): TGTGCCAGCAGGCCGACAGGAGGAAATTCACCCCTCCACTTT. It yields the protein CASRPTGGNSPLHF.